The T cell receptor (beta chain) described here comes from a study of CXCR3 chemokines and chemotherapy response in bladder cancer. TCRdb fed the PCR reads into MiXCR, producing one record per CDR3 protein. The table has about 3,000 distinct CDR3 sequences, approximately 16% seen once. V trimming: 2 bases; J trimming: 3 bases; junction bases outside the gene matches: 6. The length of the CDR3 is 18 residues. Germline V gives CDR1 SGHTA, CDR2 FQGNSA. Sample collection occurred from a patient whose treatment included neoadjuvant chemotherapy. The sequence was obtained from a human donor with bladder cancer that did not respond to neoadjuvant chemotherapy. The chain recombines TRBV7-2 with TRBJ2-1, with 14 nucleotides matching TRBD2. CDR3 amino acids: CASSLSRLAGGDYNEQFF. CDR3 bases: TGTGCCAGCAGCTTATCCCGACTAGCGGGGGGGGACTACAATGAGCAGTTCTTC.